Below are 18 T cell receptor beta chains sequenced from a single sample in a study of blood T cells in healthy people across ages (dated by TCRdb to the mid-2010s). The library came from 5' RACE. The sequencer was an Illumina HiSeq 2500. A second PCR of 7 to 11 cycles was performed with a sample-barcoded 5' primer and a J-beta primer mix. Starting from the raw public reads, TCRdb applied fastp trimming at Q25, assembled clones with MiXCR and retained in-frame beta chains. CDR3 protein sequences are deduplicated, and each keeps its most common genes and DNA. The sample contains 1.5 million to 2 million distinct CDR3 sequences, 28% of them found a single time. The leading ten clones occupy 7.7% of the sample. Sequencing was carried out using blood. The receptor source for this set is a woman under 40 in good health.

There are a few counts of this clonotype. The J gene is TRBJ2-5, the V gene TRBV7-9; 8 bases line up with TRBD1. Germline trimming cut 6 bases from V and 5 bases from J; bases unmatched to any gene: 17. Germline CDR1 SEHNR, CDR2 FQNEAQ (reference sequence). CDR3 length: 17 residues. CDR3 sequence reads: CASSINWTGIFGETQYF. CDR3 DNA: TGTGCCAGCAGTATTAACTGGACAGGGATTTTCGGCGAGACCCAGTACTTC.

The V and J genes are TRBV6-5 and TRBJ2-3; D could derive from TRBD1 or TRBD2 (7 bases each). CDR1 is MNHEY, CDR2 SVGAGI, per germline. The CDR3 runs to 14 residues. The ends were cut back, 8 bases at V and 4 bases at J, with 16 bases in the middle. The chain's CDR3 is CASFDREGSDTQYF. CDR3 sequence (DNA): TGTGCCAGCTTCGACAGGGAGGGGTCAGATACGCAGTATTTT.

The chain uses TRBV19 and TRBJ2-7; a possible D gene is TRBD1 (5 bases). V was clipped by 5 bases and J by 2 bases, with 13 bases between them. Looked up from germline, CDR1 is LNHDA and CDR2 is SQIVND (reference sequence). The CDR3 length is 14 residues. The CDR3 sequence: CASSAQGSAYEQYF. CDR3 nucleotides: TGTGCCAGTAGTGCCCAGGGTTCAGCCTACGAGCAGTACTTC. Complete variable domain (other parts from reference TRBV19 and TRBJ2-7): DGGITQSPKYLFRKEGQNVTLSCEQNLNHDAMYWYRQDPGQGLRLIYYSQIVNDFQKGDIAEGYSVSREKKESFPLTVTSAQKNPTAFYLCASSAQGSAYEQYFGPGTRLTVT.

This clonotype has ten or more counts. The genes are TRBV7-2 and TRBJ2-5; the D is unclear. Trimming took off 6 bases at V and 5 bases at J, with 19 bases between the two ends. Germline V gene data show CDR1 as SGHTA and CDR2 as FQGNSA. The CDR3 has 15 amino acids. The CDR3 reads CASRQPPEPRETQYF. The CDR3 DNA sequence: TGTGCCAGCAGACAACCACCGGAACCTCGGGAGACCCAGTACTTC.

The sample holds a few counts of this clonotype. The chain combines TRBV28 with TRBJ2-7, with TRBD1 identical over 12 bases. In germline, CDR1 is MDHEN, CDR2 SYDVKM. The length of the CDR3 is 17 residues. The V segment lost 8 bases and the J segment 5 bases; nucleotides outside the gene matches: 16. The CDR3 nucleotides are TGTGCCAGCCTGGGGACAGGGGGCAAATATAAGCTCCACGAGCAGTACTTC. Translated: CASLGTGGKYKLHEQYF.

This clonotype has ten or more counts. The chain couples TRBV20-1 to TRBJ2-1, with 9 nucleotides matching TRBD2. The ends lost 0 bases at V and 8 bases at J; junction bases unmatched: 8. Germline assignment: CDR1 DFQATT and CDR2 SNEGSKA (reference sequence). The CDR3 runs 15 residues. CDR3 sequence: CSARDTRGRADEQFF. In DNA, the CDR3 is TGCAGTGCTAGAGATACTCGCGGGAGGGCCGATGAGCAGTTCTTC.

This clonotype has a count of ten or more. The chain recombines TRBV6-5 with TRBJ2-7, with 11 bases matching TRBD1. The germline CDR1 and CDR2 sequences are MNHEY and SVGAGI. This CDR3 has 14 amino acids. J gave up 6 bases and V 2 bases, and 3 bases lay outside the gene matches. CDR3 sequence: CASSYRDRGSEQYF. In nucleotides, the CDR3 is TGTGCCAGCAGTTACCGGGACAGGGGGAGCGAGCAGTACTTC.

This clonotype was picked up a small number of times. The chain combines TRBV11-2 with TRBJ2-1, with 10 positions matching TRBD1. Trimming took 4 bases from V and 4 from J; bases not matched to a gene: 7. The CDR3 runs to 16 residues. Germline CDR1 SGHAT, CDR2 FQNNGV. The CDR3 DNA reads TGTGCCAGCAGCTCCCGCGGGACAGGGGATTACAATGAGCAGTTCTTC. Protein: CASSSRGTGDYNEQFF.

Concerning this clonotype itself: The junction differs from germline at one of its ends, possibly a read error. J is TRBJ1-2 and V is TRBV27; the D is unclear. This CDR3 contains 15 residues. Germline V gene lookup returns CDR1 MNHEY and CDR2 SMNVEV (reference sequence). The CDR3 DNA reads TGTGGCAGCAGACCCTCTCCCGTGATCAACTATGGCTACACCTTC. Translation: CGSRPSPVINYGYTF.

V and J are TRBV10-3 and TRBJ2-7, with a tentative D call TRBD1 (6 bases). V lost 11 bases and J lost 7, with 21 bases in between. CDR1 and CDR2 from the germline V gene are ENHRY and SYGVKD. This CDR3 has 13 residues. The CDR3: CASNQQGINEQYF. Written as DNA, the CDR3 is TGTGCCTCCAATCAACAGGGAATCAATGAGCAGTACTTC.

V gene TRBV10-3 combines with J gene TRBJ2-3, with a possible D match to TRBD1 (5 bases). The CDR3 runs to 14 residues. From germline, CDR1 is ENHRY and CDR2 SYGVKD. V gave up 2 bases and J gave up 13 bases, with 19 bases separating them. The CDR3 is CAISEHLLQIGEYF. The CDR3 region has the DNA TGTGCCATCAGTGAGCACCTCCTACAGATAGGGGAGTATTTT.

This clonotype was observed a handful of times. V is TRBV7-3 and J is TRBJ1-2; D gene unclear. This CDR3 is built from 13 residues. Trimming cost V 8 bases and J 8 bases, with 18 bases left between them. Germline loops: CDR1 SGHTA, CDR2 FQGTGA. The CDR3 here is CASPPRESLGYTF. CDR3 DNA sequence: TGTGCCAGCCCCCCCCGGGAATCGTTGGGCTACACCTTC.

This clonotype was detected many times. The chain links TRBV11-2 to TRBJ2-7; D may be TRBD2 (6 bases). V was shortened by 0 bases and J by 6 bases, with 12 bases between the two germline ends. The CDR3 spans 14 residues. Germline CDR1 and CDR2: SGHAT and FQNNGV. CDR3 bases: TGTGCCAGCAGCTTAGACTTGGGTAGCGGCGAGCAGTACTTC. It translates to CASSLDLGSGEQYF.

The chain is built from TRBV7-8 and TRBJ1-2; 7 nucleotides line up with TRBD1. The V segment lost 2 bases and the J segment 0 bases; nucleotides outside the gene matches: 12. Germline assignment: CDR1 SGHVS and CDR2 FQNEAQ. The CDR3 contains 18 residues. This chain's CDR3 is CASSLKGANSYPNYGYTF. The CDR3, as DNA: TGTGCCAGCAGCTTAAAGGGGGCTAACTCGTACCCTAACTATGGCTACACCTTC.

This clonotype was seen only a few times. V gene TRBV20-1 combines with J gene TRBJ1-1, with D possibly matching TRBD1 (5 bases). Looked up from germline, CDR1 is DFQATT and CDR2 is SNEGSKA (reference sequence). The CDR3 has 14 residues. Trimming removed 0 bases at V and 5 bases at J, with 13 bases between. The CDR3 nucleotides read TGCAGTGCTAGAGATTTTAGGGACCCGACTGAAGCTTTCTTT. Amino acid sequence: CSARDFRDPTEAFF.

The rearrangement links TRBV7-9 to TRBJ2-7; D gene unclear. This CDR3 comprises 15 residues. Trimming cost V 2 bases and J 5 bases, with 16 bases left between them. CDR1 and CDR2 (germline): SEHNR, FQNEAQ (reference sequence). CDR3 nucleotides: TGTGCCAGCAGCTTATACACGTCGGTGGACCACGAGCAGTACTTC. Translation: CASSLYTSVDHEQYF.

The chain is built from TRBV20-1 and TRBJ2-3; a weak D match, TRBD1 (5 bases). The CDR3 contains 12 residues. The V end was cut by 6 bases, the J end by 5 bases, with 12 bases between. CDR1 DFQATT and CDR2 SNEGSKA come from the germline V gene (reference sequence). This CDR3 is CSADSLGDTQYF. The CDR3 nucleotides are TGCAGTGCCGACAGCCTTGGAGATACGCAGTATTTT.

This chain uses TRBV10-3 with TRBJ2-3; 11 nucleotides align to TRBD2. This CDR3 has 14 amino acids. Germline loops: CDR1 ENHRY, CDR2 SYGVKD. Germline trimming cut 8 bases from V and 4 bases from J; bases unmatched to any gene: 5. CDR3 protein: CAIDDSGRADTQYF. The CDR3, as DNA: TGTGCCATCGATGATAGCGGGAGGGCAGATACGCAGTATTTT.